This T cell receptor (beta chain) derives from a study of blood T cells in healthy people across ages. This CDR3 has 16 residues. V lost 0 bases, J lost 0 bases, and 14 bases lay in between. Germline V lookup: CDR1 SQVTM, CDR2 ANQGSEA. Primers used in a second PCR of roughly 6 to 11 cycles were a sample-barcoded 5' primer and a J-beta primer mix. One entry per CDR3 protein results from TCRdb running MiXCR on the 5' RACE reads. This table holds over 1.5 million distinct CDR3 sequences, roughly 50% found once. The V call is TRBV29-1, the J call TRBJ1-2; D uncertain. This receptor was obtained from a woman aged 40 to 50 in good health. Sequenced: blood. The CDR3 spells CSVEDRDFLANYGYTF. The CDR3 DNA sequence: TGCAGCGTTGAAGACAGAGACTTTTTAGCTAACTATGGCTACACCTTC.